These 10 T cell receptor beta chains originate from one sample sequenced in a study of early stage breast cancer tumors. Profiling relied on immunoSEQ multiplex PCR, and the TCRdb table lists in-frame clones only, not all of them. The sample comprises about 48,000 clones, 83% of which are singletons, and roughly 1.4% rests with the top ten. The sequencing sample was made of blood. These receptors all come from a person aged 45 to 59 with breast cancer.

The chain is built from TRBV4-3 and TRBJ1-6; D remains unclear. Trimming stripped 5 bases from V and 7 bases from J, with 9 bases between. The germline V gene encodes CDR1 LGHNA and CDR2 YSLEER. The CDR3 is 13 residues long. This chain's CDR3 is CASSTGENSPLHF. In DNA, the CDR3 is TGCGCCAGCAGCACTGGCGAAAATTCACCCCTCCACTTT.

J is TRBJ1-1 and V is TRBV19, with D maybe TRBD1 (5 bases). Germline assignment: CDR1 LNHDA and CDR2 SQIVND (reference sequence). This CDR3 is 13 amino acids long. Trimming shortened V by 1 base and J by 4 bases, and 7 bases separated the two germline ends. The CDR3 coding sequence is TGTGCCAGTAGTATAGGAGGGACCACTGAAGCTTTCTTT. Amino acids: CASSIGGTTEAFF. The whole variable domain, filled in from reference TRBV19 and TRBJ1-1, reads DGGITQSPKYLFRKEGQNVTLSCEQNLNHDAMYWYRQDPGQGLRLIYYSQIVNDFQKGDIAEGYSVSREKKESFPLTVTSAQKNPTAFYLCASSIGGTTEAFFGQGTRLTVV.

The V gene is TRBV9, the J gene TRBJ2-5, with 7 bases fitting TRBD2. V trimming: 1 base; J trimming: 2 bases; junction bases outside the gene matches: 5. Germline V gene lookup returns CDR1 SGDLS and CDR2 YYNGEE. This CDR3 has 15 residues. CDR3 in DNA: TGTGCCAGCAGCGTAATGGGGCGGGGGCAAGAGACCCAGTACTTC. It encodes CASSVMGRGQETQYF.

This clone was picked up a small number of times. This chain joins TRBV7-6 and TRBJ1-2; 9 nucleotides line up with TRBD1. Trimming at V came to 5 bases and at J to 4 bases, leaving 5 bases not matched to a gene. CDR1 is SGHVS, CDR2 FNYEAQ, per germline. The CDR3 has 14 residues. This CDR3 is CASSPGTGFYGYTF. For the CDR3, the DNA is TGTGCCAGCAGCCCCGGGACAGGGTTCTATGGCTACACCTTC.

The CDR3 loop reads CASSQQGNYGYTF. The DNA of the CDR3 is TGTGCCAGCAGTCAACAGGGGAACTATGGCTACACCTTC. The rearrangement uses TRBV6-5 and TRBJ1-2; the match to TRBD1 covers 7 bases. This CDR3 has 13 residues. Germline V gene lookup returns CDR1 MNHEY and CDR2 SVGAGI. The junction had 2 bases not matched to a gene; V was cut back by 5 bases and J by 2 bases.

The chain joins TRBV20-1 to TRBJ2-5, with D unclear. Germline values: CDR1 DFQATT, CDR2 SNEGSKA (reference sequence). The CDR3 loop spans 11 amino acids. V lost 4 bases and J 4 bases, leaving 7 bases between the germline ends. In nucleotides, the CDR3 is TGCAGTGCTAAATATCTAGAGACCCAGTACTTC. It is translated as CSAKYLETQYF.

The CDR3 sequence is CASTSSGWNTEAFF. The CDR3, as DNA: TGTGCCAGCACCTCGTCGGGGTGGAACACTGAAGCTTTCTTT. J is TRBJ1-1 and V is TRBV7-2; D gene unclear. Germline lookup yields CDR1 SGHTA and CDR2 FQGNSA. V was pared by 7 bases and J by 1 base, with 13 bases between. This CDR3 region has 14 residues.

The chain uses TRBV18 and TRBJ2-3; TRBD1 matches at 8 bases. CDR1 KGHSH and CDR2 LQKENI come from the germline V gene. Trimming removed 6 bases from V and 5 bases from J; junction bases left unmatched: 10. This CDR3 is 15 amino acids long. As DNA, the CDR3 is TGTGCCAGCTCGAGGACAGGGAATACTGGAGATACGCAGTATTTT. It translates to CASSRTGNTGDTQYF.

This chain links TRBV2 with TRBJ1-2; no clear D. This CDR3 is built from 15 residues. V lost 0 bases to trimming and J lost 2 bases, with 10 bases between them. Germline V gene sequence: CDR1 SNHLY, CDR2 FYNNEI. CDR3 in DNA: TGTGCCAGCAGTGAAGCAAGTTACAGAAACTATGGCTACACCTTC. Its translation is CASSEASYRNYGYTF.

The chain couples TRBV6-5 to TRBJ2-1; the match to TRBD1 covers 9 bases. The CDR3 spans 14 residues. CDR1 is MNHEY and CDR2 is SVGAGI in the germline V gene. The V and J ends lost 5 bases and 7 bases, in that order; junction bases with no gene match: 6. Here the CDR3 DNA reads TGTGCCAGCAGTACCTGGACAGGGGAGAATGAGCAGTTCTTC. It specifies CASSTWTGENEQFF.